These T cell receptor beta chains were read from a single sample in a study of blood T cell repertoires in COVID-19. The repertoire was sequenced with immunoSEQ multiplex PCR; TCRdb's copy has only in-frame clones and lacks some. The data contain about 270,000 clones, approximately 86% of them singletons. Sequences were obtained from peripheral blood. These receptors all come from a man aged 35 to 55 who had recovered from COVID-19. Each CDR3 is given without its conserved first and last residue. The D gene is left open where the match is weak.

11 TRBJ2-7 NA TRBV2 ASMPGFSYEQY
11 TRBJ1-2 NA TRBV6-5 ASSPAANYGYT
11 TRBJ1-2 NA TRBV7-2 ASSARQEHGYT
11 TRBJ1-2 TRBD1 TRBV27 ASSFDRAAGYT
10 TRBJ1-2 NA TRBV10-3 AIPSVEYGYT
13 TRBJ2-3 TRBD2 TRBV7-2 ASSLKRGGPGTQY
12 TRBJ2-1 NA TRBV15 ATSRSETYNEQF
14 TRBJ2-2 TRBD2 TRBV2 ASRAGLAGVAGELF
14 TRBJ2-7 TRBD2 TRBV11-2 ASSLTASGTSYEQY
14 TRBJ2-3 TRBD2 TRBV12-5 ASGLGLGLAADTQY
13 TRBJ2-1 TRBD2 TRBV7-7 ASSYAAGGYNEQF
13 TRBJ1-5 TRBD1 TRBV29-1 SVVWAGGSNQPQH
10 TRBJ1-4 TRBD1 TRBV25-1 ASTRTGEKLF
13 TRBJ2-7 TRBD1 TRBV18 ASSPRTGIPYEQY
16 TRBJ2-7 TRBD2 TRBV10-1 ASRSGPLGSGRPYEQY
14 TRBJ2-3 TRBD2 TRBV9 ASSVATSWVGDTQY
11 TRBJ1-6 NA TRBV6-2/TRBV6-3 ASSYLADSPLH
9 TRBJ2-7 NA TRBV20-1 SARTIYEQY
13 TRBJ2-7 NA TRBV15 ATSRESGHSYEQY